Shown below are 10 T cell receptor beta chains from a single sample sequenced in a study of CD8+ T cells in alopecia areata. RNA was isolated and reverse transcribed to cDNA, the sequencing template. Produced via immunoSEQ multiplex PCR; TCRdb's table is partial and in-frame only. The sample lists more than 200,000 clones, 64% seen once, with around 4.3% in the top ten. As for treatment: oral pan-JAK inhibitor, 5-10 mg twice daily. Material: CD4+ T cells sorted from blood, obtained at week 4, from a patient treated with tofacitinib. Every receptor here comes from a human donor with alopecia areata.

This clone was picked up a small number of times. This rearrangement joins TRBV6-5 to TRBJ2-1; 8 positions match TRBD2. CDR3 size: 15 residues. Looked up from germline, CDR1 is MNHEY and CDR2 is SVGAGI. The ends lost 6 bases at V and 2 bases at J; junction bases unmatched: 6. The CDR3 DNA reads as TGTGCCAGCAGCCCGACTAGCGCAGCCTACAATGAGCAGTTCTTC. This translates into CASSPTSAAYNEQFF.

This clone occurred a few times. CDR3 region: CASSLLRIGGLSNTEAFF. CDR3 DNA sequence: TGTGCCAGCAGCTTACTACGAATTGGGGGCCTCTCTAACACTGAAGCTTTCTTT. The chain has TRBV11-2 and TRBJ1-1, with D perhaps TRBD1 (6 bases). The CDR3 has 18 amino acids. The germline V gene encodes CDR1 SGHAT and CDR2 FQNNGV. The V and J ends lost 2 bases and 2 bases respectively, with 21 bases between them.

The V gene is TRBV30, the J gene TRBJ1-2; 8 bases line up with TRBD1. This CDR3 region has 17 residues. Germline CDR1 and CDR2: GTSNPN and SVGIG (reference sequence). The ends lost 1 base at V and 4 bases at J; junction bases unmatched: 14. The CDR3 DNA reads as TGTGCCTGGAGTGCAGGGACAGGCCGCAACCGCCCCTATGGCTACACCTTC. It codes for CAWSAGTGRNRPYGYTF.

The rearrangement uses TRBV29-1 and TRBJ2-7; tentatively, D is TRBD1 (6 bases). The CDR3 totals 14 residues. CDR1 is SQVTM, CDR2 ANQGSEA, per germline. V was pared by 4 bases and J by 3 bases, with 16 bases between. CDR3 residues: CSVGTGLRDYEQYF. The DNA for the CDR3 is TGCAGCGTTGGAACAGGGTTGAGAGACTACGAGCAGTACTTC.

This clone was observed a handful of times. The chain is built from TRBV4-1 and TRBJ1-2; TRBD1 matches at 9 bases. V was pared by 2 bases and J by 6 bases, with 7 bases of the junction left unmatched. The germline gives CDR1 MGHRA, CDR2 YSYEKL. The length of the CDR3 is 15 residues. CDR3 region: CASSQTGTGMNGYTF. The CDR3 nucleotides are TGCGCCAGCAGCCAAACCGGGACAGGGATGAATGGCTACACCTTC.

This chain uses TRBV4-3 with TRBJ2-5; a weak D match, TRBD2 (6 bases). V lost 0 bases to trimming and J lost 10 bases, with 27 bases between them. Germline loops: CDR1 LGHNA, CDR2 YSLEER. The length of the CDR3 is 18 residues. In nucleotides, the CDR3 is TGCGCCAGCAGCCAAGATAGGGCGGGACCGGGGAATATCGGGGGCCAGTACTTC. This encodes CASSQDRAGPGNIGGQYF.

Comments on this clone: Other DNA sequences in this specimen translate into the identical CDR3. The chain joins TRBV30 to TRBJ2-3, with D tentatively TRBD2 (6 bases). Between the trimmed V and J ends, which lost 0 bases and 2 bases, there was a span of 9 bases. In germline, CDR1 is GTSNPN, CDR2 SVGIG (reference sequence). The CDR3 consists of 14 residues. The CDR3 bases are TGTGCCTGGAGTGTAGGAGGGATCACAGATACGCAGTATTTT. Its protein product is CAWSVGGITDTQYF.

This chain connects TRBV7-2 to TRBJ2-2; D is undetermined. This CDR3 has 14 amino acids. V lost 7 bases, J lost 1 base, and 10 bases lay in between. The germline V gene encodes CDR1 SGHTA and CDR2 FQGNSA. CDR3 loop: CASTRTGNTGELFF. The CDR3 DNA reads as TGTGCCAGCACTAGGACCGGGAACACCGGGGAGCTGTTTTTT.

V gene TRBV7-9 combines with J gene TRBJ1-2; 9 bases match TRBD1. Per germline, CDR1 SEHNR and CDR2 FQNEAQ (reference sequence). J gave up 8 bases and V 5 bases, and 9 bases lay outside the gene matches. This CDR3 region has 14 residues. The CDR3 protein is CASSRDREFRGYTF. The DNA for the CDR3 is TGTGCCAGCAGCCGGGACAGGGAATTTCGGGGCTACACCTTC.

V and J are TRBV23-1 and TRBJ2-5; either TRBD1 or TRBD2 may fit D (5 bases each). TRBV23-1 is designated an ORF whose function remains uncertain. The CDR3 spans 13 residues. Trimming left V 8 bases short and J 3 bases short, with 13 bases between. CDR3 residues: CASPQLGEETQYF. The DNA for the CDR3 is TGCGCCAGCCCACAACTGGGGGAAGAGACCCAGTACTTC.